These T cell receptor beta chains were read from a single sample in a study of PD-1 blockade in classical Hodgkin lymphoma. The protocol was immunoSEQ multiplex PCR, while the TCRdb copy is restricted to in-frame clones and leaves out a portion. The sample carries about 21,000 clones, around 85% recorded once. Sample: peripheral blood mononuclear cells (PBMCs), taken before the fourth cycle of nivolumab. These TCRs come from a human donor with classical Hodgkin lymphoma. The CDR3 runs from the conserved cysteine through the conserved F or W. The order of the fields is D gene, V gene, J gene, clone size, CDR3 protein, CDR3 DNA. A D gene is named only where the DNA matches it firmly. Size is omitted from some rows. Given values are once, few, many or a class for expanded clones.

D: TRBD1
V: TRBV19
J: TRBJ1-6
size: few
CDR3: CASSRDRGTYNSPLHF
DNA: TGTGCCAGTAGTCGGGACAGGGGCACCTATAATTCACCCCTCCACTTT

D: NA
V: TRBV6-6
J: TRBJ1-6
size: few
CDR3: CASSYSGHQSPLHF
DNA: TGTGCCAGCAGTTACTCAGGGCATCAGTCACCCCTCCACTTT

D: TRBD1
V: TRBV7-2
J: TRBJ2-7
size: NA
CDR3: CASSFEGQGAQYF
DNA: TGTGCCAGCAGCTTTGAAGGACAGGGGGCTCAGTACTTC

D: NA
V: TRBV27
J: TRBJ1-5
size: NA
CDR3: CASSLHRSNQPQHF
DNA: TGTGCCAGCAGTTTACACAGAAGCAATCAGCCCCAGCATTTT

D: NA
V: TRBV5-1
J: TRBJ2-7
size: NA
CDR3: CASRPPGSSFSYEQYF
DNA: TGCGCCAGCAGACCACCGGGATCCTCTTTCTCCTACGAGCAGTACTTC

D: NA
V: TRBV19
J: TRBJ2-3
size: NA
CDR3: CASSAGPSTDTQYF
DNA: TGTGCTAGTAGTGCGGGGCCTAGCACAGATACGCAGTATTTT

D: NA
V: TRBV7-6
J: TRBJ2-5
size: once
CDR3: CASSLGSQETQYF
DNA: TGTGCCAGCAGCTTGGGCAGCCAAGAGACCCAGTACTTC

D: NA
V: TRBV29-1
J: TRBJ2-5
size: NA
CDR3: CSVESRLQETQYF
DNA: TGCAGCGTTGAATCCCGGCTCCAAGAGACCCAGTACTTC

D: NA
V: TRBV18
J: TRBJ2-3
size: NA
CDR3: CASSPFTATDTQYF
DNA: TGTGCCAGCTCACCCTTTACAGCCACAGATACGCAGTATTTT

D: TRBD1
V: TRBV7-9
J: TRBJ1-4
size: NA
CDR3: CASSLRDRNEKLFF
DNA: TGTGCCAGCAGTCTCCGGGACAGGAATGAAAAACTGTTTTTT

D: NA
V: TRBV5-1
J: TRBJ2-2
size: NA
CDR3: CASSLGGANTGELFF
DNA: TGCGCCAGCAGCTTGGGGGGCGCAAACACCGGGGAGCTGTTTTTT

D: TRBD1
V: TRBV7-9
J: TRBJ2-5
size: NA
CDR3: CASSSKTGGAGETQYF
DNA: TGTGCCAGCAGCTCTAAGACAGGGGGCGCGGGGGAGACCCAGTACTTC

D: TRBD2
V: TRBV29-1
J: TRBJ2-7
size: NA
CDR3: CSVAPGLAGGARQYF
DNA: TGCAGCGTTGCCCCGGGACTAGCGGGAGGGGCCAGGCAGTACTTC

D: NA
V: TRBV18
J: TRBJ2-7
size: NA
CDR3: CASSPPGFYEQYF
DNA: TGTGCCAGCTCCCCCCCTGGGTTCTACGAGCAGTACTTC

D: NA
V: TRBV27
J: TRBJ2-3
size: NA
CDR3: CASSRAGGVADTQYF
DNA: TGTGCCAGCAGTAGGGCAGGAGGGGTAGCAGATACGCAGTATTTT

D: NA
V: TRBV19
J: TRBJ1-5
size: NA
CDR3: CATRRGDVDNQPQHF
DNA: TGTGCCACCCGACGGGGGGACGTGGACAATCAGCCCCAGCATTTT

D: NA
V: TRBV7-9
J: TRBJ2-5
size: NA
CDR3: CASSLGPWDPPRDQYF
DNA: TGTGCCAGCAGCTTAGGGCCGTGGGACCCACCACGGGACCAGTACTTC

D: NA
V: TRBV30
J: TRBJ2-7
size: NA
CDR3: CAWSVREFGSYEQYF
DNA: TGTGCCTGGAGTGTACGAGAGTTTGGCTCCTACGAGCAGTACTTC